These 15 T cell receptor beta chains originate from one sample sequenced in a study of cytomegalovirus exposure and HLA in healthy donors. This table comes from immunoSEQ multiplex PCR, and its TCRdb copy is limited to in-frame clones, with some not included. The sample includes roughly 73,000 clones, around 94% of them seen just once. Material: PBMCs. Receptors originate from a man younger than 30 in good health and CMV-seropositive.

This sequence joins TRBV2 and TRBJ2-7; 7 bases map to TRBD1. This CDR3 is built from 13 residues. Germline V gene data show CDR1 as SNHLY and CDR2 as FYNNEI. Trimming took 4 bases from V and 7 from J; bases not matched to a gene: 7. The CDR3 nucleotides are TGTGCCAGCAGTGTGACAGGGTCCTGGGAGCAGTACTTC. Its translation is CASSVTGSWEQYF.

V and J are TRBV19 and TRBJ2-3, with 7 bases matching TRBD1. Trimming cost V 6 bases and J 3 bases; bases outside gene matches: 12. CDR3 length equals 16 residues. Looked up from germline, CDR1 is LNHDA and CDR2 is SQIVND (reference sequence). CDR3 amino acids: CASRTRGQRRTDTQYF. The CDR3 nucleotides are TGTGCCAGTAGGACCAGGGGACAGCGGAGAACAGATACGCAGTATTTT.

This clone is a singleton in its sample. The CDR3 region is CASSPGTGGLGGYTF. DNA of the CDR3: TGTGCCAGCAGCCCTGGGACAGGGGGACTAGGTGGCTACACCTTC. The V and J genes are TRBV5-4 and TRBJ1-2, with TRBD1 matching 11 bases. Per germline, CDR1 SGHNT and CDR2 YYREEE (reference sequence). With 4 bases clipped from V and 7 bases from J, the junction kept 9 bases outside the gene matches. The CDR3 length is 15 residues.

The chain employs TRBV7-6 and TRBJ1-1; the D gene is possibly TRBD1 (6 bases). Trimming shortened V by 5 bases and J by 1 base, and 20 bases separated the two germline ends. Per germline, CDR1 SGHVS and CDR2 FNYEAQ. This CDR3 is built from 17 residues. In DNA form, the CDR3 reads TGTGCCAGCAGCCTAACAACGCAGGGACATTGGAACACTGAAGCTTTCTTT. It specifies CASSLTTQGHWNTEAFF.

The V call is TRBV14, the J call TRBJ1-2; no firm D call. The CDR3 runs to 13 residues. With 2 bases removed from V and 5 bases from J, the gap between germline ends came to 9 bases. From germline, CDR1 is SGHDN and CDR2 FVKESK. CDR3 sequence reads: CASSQNPGYGYTF. CDR3 nucleotide sequence: TGTGCCAGCAGCCAAAATCCGGGGTATGGCTACACCTTC.

The chain uses TRBV21-1 and TRBJ2-1; the table's D gene call, TRBD1, was not cross checked with the DNA. TRBV21-1 constitutes a pseudogene. This CDR3 has 14 residues. The CDR3 nucleotides read TGTGCCAGCAGCTCGCCAGGGACAGGGGATGAGCAGTTCTTC. This gives the protein CASSSPGTGDEQFF.

V usage is TRBV7-2 and J usage is TRBJ1-4; D uncertain. Trimming left V 3 bases short and J 7 bases short, with 18 bases between. The CDR3 length is 16 residues. Germline CDR1 and CDR2: SGHTA and FQGNSA. In DNA form, the CDR3 reads TGTGCCAGCAGCTTTGGTCCACGCCGGGGTGGTGAAAAACTGTTTTTT. It specifies CASSFGPRRGGEKLFF.

This chain links TRBV6-1 with TRBJ2-7; D not resolved. V was pared by 4 bases and J by 2 bases, with 12 bases between. Looked up from germline, CDR1 is MNHNS and CDR2 is SASEGT. There are 14 residues in the CDR3. The CDR3 DNA follows: TGTGCCAGCAGTGTAACGGTGAAACCCTACGAGCAGTACTTC. This codes for CASSVTVKPYEQYF.

The chain couples TRBV28 to TRBJ2-4; 8 bases fit TRBD2. The CDR3 runs to 14 residues. Germline V gene sequence: CDR1 MDHEN, CDR2 SYDVKM. V trimming: 6 bases; J trimming: 1 base; junction bases outside the gene matches: 2. CDR3 sequence: CASRRGAAKNIQYF. CDR3 DNA: TGTGCCAGCAGGCGGGGGGCGGCCAAAAACATTCAGTACTTC.

This sequence joins TRBV9 and TRBJ2-1, with 9 positions matching TRBD2. Germline V gene sequence: CDR1 SGDLS, CDR2 YYNGEE. This CDR3 contains 15 residues. Trimming took 2 bases from V and 2 from J; bases not matched to a gene: 2. The CDR3 sequence: CASSVGLATYNEQFF. The CDR3 DNA reads as TGTGCCAGCAGCGTGGGACTAGCAACCTACAATGAGCAGTTCTTC.

This clone was counted once. The rearrangement uses TRBV27 and TRBJ2-4, with TRBD1 identical over 8 bases. Germline values: CDR1 MNHEY, CDR2 SMNVEV (reference sequence). V dropped 6 bases and J dropped 0; count of bases not matched to a gene: 16. The CDR3 has 19 residues. As DNA, the CDR3 is TGTGCCAGCAGACAACAGGGGGGCAAGGGGCCTATAGCCAAAAACATTCAGTACTTC. It specifies CASRQQGGKGPIAKNIQYF.

A single count supports this clone. V is TRBV28 and J is TRBJ2-7, with D possibly being TRBD2 (6 bases). CDR1 is MDHEN, CDR2 SYDVKM, per germline. The CDR3 consists of 12 residues. Trimming cost V 9 bases and J 3 bases, with 12 bases left between them. CDR3 protein: CASLGLNYEQYF. Here the CDR3 DNA reads TGTGCCAGTCTGGGACTGAACTACGAGCAGTACTTC.

V usage is TRBV11-2 and J usage is TRBJ2-1; TRBD2 aligns across 10 bases. The CDR3 is 18 amino acids. Looked up from germline, CDR1 is SGHAT and CDR2 is FQNNGV. The junction had 7 bases not matched to a gene; V was cut back by 2 bases and J by 0 bases. CDR3 sequence reads: CASSLKREGLSSYNEQFF. The CDR3 DNA is TGTGCCAGCAGCTTAAAGCGGGAGGGCCTAAGCTCCTACAATGAGCAGTTCTTC.

J is TRBJ1-5 and V is TRBV6-6, with D maybe TRBD1 (6 bases). The CDR3 covers 16 residues. Trimming cost V 6 bases and J 1 base, with 16 bases left between them. CDR1 and CDR2 from the germline V gene are MNHNY and SVGAGI (reference sequence). This chain's CDR3 is CASRPLRGMSNQPQHF. CDR3 coding DNA: TGTGCCAGCAGACCCCTAAGGGGGATGAGCAATCAGCCCCAGCATTTT.

This clone was seen once. V is TRBV11-2 and J is TRBJ2-1, with D possibly matching TRBD1 (5 bases). The germline CDR1 and CDR2 sequences are SGHAT and FQNNGV. V was trimmed by 2 bases and J by 6 bases, leaving 20 bases between them. The CDR3 totals 17 residues. The DNA for the CDR3 is TGTGCCAGCAGCTTAAAAGTTGCAGGGCTGATGCGCAATGAGCAGTTCTTC. It yields the protein CASSLKVAGLMRNEQFF.